This is a list of T cell receptor beta chains from one sample in a study of blood T cells in healthy people across ages. TCRdb analysed the 5' RACE reads with MiXCR anew, one entry per CDR3 protein. The table has about 680,000 distinct CDR3 sequences, around 49% seen once. Sample: blood. The receptor source for this set is a woman in her sixties in good health. Each CDR3 is given without its conserved first and last residue. D genes are given only for firm matches.

V	D	J	CDR3
TRBV7-9	.	TRBJ2-3	ASSSSTSTDTQY
TRBV7-2	TRBD1	.	VSSIRQGSYEQY
TRBV20-1	.	TRBJ2-1	SARRTVVLNGQF
TRBV7-2	TRBD1	TRBJ2-5	ASSQDRNQETQY
TRBV7-3	TRBD2	TRBJ2-2	ASSHGLAGGSNTGELF
TRBV28	.	TRBJ2-5	ASSLSTGLIQETQY
TRBV29-1	.	TRBJ2-5	SVGDLGIVVLGEAQY
TRBV2	TRBD2	TRBJ2-3	ASSAAGSTDTQY
TRBV6-5	TRBD1	TRBJ2-7	ASSEGGRIEQY
TRBV2	.	TRBJ2-1	ASSSLQGTNNEQF
TRBV3-1	.	TRBJ1-4	ASSQTLGYEKLF
TRBV5-1	TRBD2	TRBJ2-7	ASSPDARELYEQY
TRBV27	.	TRBJ2-7	ASSLTRGWEQY
TRBV5-1	TRBD2	TRBJ2-7	ASSLAWSWSSGYEQY
TRBV12-3/TRBV12-4	TRBD1	TRBJ2-4	ASSFGTGGYKQY
TRBV20-1	.	TRBJ2-3	SATGVHTDTQY
TRBV7-2	TRBD2	TRBJ2-7	ASSPGDWTGGGYEQY
TRBV15	.	.	ATSPRGPPGEQY
TRBV29-1	.	TRBJ2-1	SMEGLRHKTNEQF
TRBV7-3	.	.	ASSLGAHQETQY
TRBV7-8	.	TRBJ2-3	AGSPDGGRGTDTQY
TRBV5-1	TRBD2	TRBJ2-1	ASSLTVAGRNEQF
TRBV4-3	.	TRBJ1-1	ASSQGWGFAEAF
TRBV3-1	TRBD2	TRBJ2-7	ASSRTSPGGVDEQY
TRBV28	.	TRBJ2-7	ASSNPVRNEQY
TRBV5-1	TRBD2	TRBJ2-1	ASSLGLAGSYNERF
TRBV29-1	.	TRBJ2-7	SVDVGIPYEQY
TRBV7-2	.	TRBJ2-5	ASSPGYRGQETQY
TRBV7-2	TRBD2	TRBJ2-1	ASSSAGTSPSEQF
TRBV27	TRBD2	TRBJ2-7	ASSRTSGSRYEQY
TRBV25-1	.	TRBJ2-1	ASAQYYNEQF
TRBV9	TRBD2	TRBJ2-5	ASTSGLAGVGETQY
TRBV4-3	.	.	ASSQDKGSGYEQY
TRBV18	TRBD2	TRBJ2-3	ASSPLGGTTDTQY
TRBV29-1	.	TRBJ2-7	SVVEGSYEQY
TRBV7-9	.	TRBJ2-7	ASSLPDPYEQY
TRBV7-2	.	TRBJ1-2	ASIPPGHVYGYT
TRBV20-1	TRBD2	TRBJ2-3	SARGLAGVADTQY
TRBV20-1	.	.	SATLSSYYNEQY
TRBV6-2/TRBV6-3	.	TRBJ2-7	ASSSGAGTYEQY
TRBV29-1	.	TRBJ2-5	SVDSRLRTGRPELMGEAQY
TRBV4-2	.	TRBJ2-6	ASSQDPGSLGANVLT
TRBV5-1	.	TRBJ1-1	ASSLGPDRVNTEAF
TRBV29-1	TRBD1	TRBJ2-7	SAGGTGGFWNYEQY
TRBV27	.	TRBJ1-1	ASTHGGNANTEAF
TRBV7-8	.	TRBJ2-1	ASGLAPGAANEQF
TRBV5-1	TRBD2	TRBJ2-3	ASSGGTRTDTQY
TRBV7-2	.	TRBJ1-4	ASSAGEKLF
TRBV25-1	.	TRBJ2-7	ASSVSRGAYEQY
TRBV4-3	.	TRBJ2-3	ASSQEGGGTDTQY
TRBV20-1	TRBD1	TRBJ1-2	SATGDNYGYT
TRBV11-1	.	.	ASSQSGVNEQY
TRBV29-1	.	TRBJ2-6	SVASSGANVLT
TRBV10-3	TRBD2	TRBJ2-7	ASQGGTSPNNEQY
TRBV5-1	TRBD2	TRBJ2-3	ASRGLAGEDTQY
TRBV7-3	.	TRBJ2-2	ASSLTGPNTGELF
TRBV7-9	.	TRBJ2-2	ASGSPTANTGELF